The 27 T cell receptor beta chains below were found in one sample sequenced in a study of T cells in tumors and immune-related adverse events. The table came from immunoSEQ multiplex PCR; TCRdb's copy has only in-frame clones and leaves some out. Of around 8,100 clones listed, about 93% are singletons. Sequencing was performed on lymph node tissue, taken from a patient treated with anti-PD-1 therapy. These receptors all come from a female donor with metastatic renal cell carcinoma.

This chain uses TRBV19 with TRBJ2-2; D not certain. V was shortened by 3 bases and J by 2 bases, with 7 bases between the two germline ends. The CDR3 spans 14 residues. Germline V lookup: CDR1 LNHDA, CDR2 SQIVND (reference sequence). The CDR3 DNA sequence: TGTGCCAGTAGTATGGGCAGAAACACCGGGGAGCTGTTTTTT. As protein: CASSMGRNTGELFF.

The J gene is TRBJ2-7, the V gene TRBV4-3; D is undetermined. Germline CDR1 and CDR2: LGHNA and YSLEER. V was clipped by 0 bases and J by 0 bases, with 6 bases between them. The CDR3 extends over 14 amino acids. CDR3 protein: CASSQDQNSYEQYF. In DNA form, the CDR3 reads TGCGCCAGCAGCCAAGATCAAAACTCCTACGAGCAGTACTTC.

The chain couples TRBV5-1 to TRBJ2-3; 9 positions match TRBD2. The junction had 7 bases not matched to a gene; V was cut back by 4 bases and J by 4 bases. The CDR3 is 15 residues long. The germline V gene has CDR1 SGHRS and CDR2 YFSETQ. CDR3 amino acids: CASSPGLAGSDTQYF. The DNA for the CDR3 is TGCGCCAGCAGCCCGGGACTAGCTGGCTCAGATACGCAGTATTTT. The variable domain in full, with the rest retrieved from reference TRBV5-1 and TRBJ2-3, is KAGVTQTPRYLIKTRGQQVTLSCSPISGHRSVSWYQQTPGQGLQFLFEYFSETQRNKGNFPGRFSGRQFSNSRSEMNVSTLELGDSALYLCASSPGLAGSDTQYFGPGTRLTVL.

This chain connects TRBV5-1 to TRBJ1-1, with no clear D. In germline, CDR1 is SGHRS, CDR2 YFSETQ. The CDR3 is 16 amino acids. The germline V and J ends were trimmed by 0 bases and 1 base, with 13 bases remaining between them. CDR3 nucleotides: TGCGCCAGCAGCTTGGATGGGAATGGCAGGAACACTGAAGCTTTCTTT. It translates to CASSLDGNGRNTEAFF.

The J gene is TRBJ1-1, the V gene TRBV19, with D perhaps matching TRBD1 (6 bases). Germline loops: CDR1 LNHDA, CDR2 SQIVND (reference sequence). Trimming left V 6 bases short and J 2 bases short, with 10 bases between. The CDR3 consists of 13 residues. Here the CDR3 reads CASSTDRNTEAFF. CDR3 coding DNA: TGTGCCAGTAGCACGGACAGAAACACTGAAGCTTTCTTT.

The chain couples TRBV7-8 to TRBJ1-1; unclear D gene. This CDR3 has 13 residues. Germline assignment: CDR1 SGHVS and CDR2 FQNEAQ. Trimming shortened V by 1 base and J by 7 bases, and 10 bases separated the two germline ends. Here the CDR3 DNA reads TGTGCCAGCAGCTTAGGGCGATTTGGTGAAGCTTTCTTT. This sequence encodes CASSLGRFGEAFF. Full variable domain (rest looked up from reference TRBV7-8 and TRBJ1-1): GAGVSQSPRYKVAKRGQDVALRCDPISGHVSLFWYQQALGQGPEFLTYFQNEAQLDKSGLPSDRFFAERPEGSVSTLKIQRTQQEDSAVYLCASSLGRFGEAFFGQGTRLTVV.

The genes are TRBV7-9 and TRBJ2-7, with D tentatively TRBD1 (6 bases). The germline V gene encodes CDR1 SEHNR and CDR2 FQNEAQ (reference sequence). Trimming pared 0 bases from V and 7 bases from J, leaving 19 bases between. This CDR3 is built from 16 residues. CDR3 nucleotide sequence: TGTGCCAGCAGCTTAGCGTACACAGGGCGCCATTGGGAGCAGTACTTC. It encodes CASSLAYTGRHWEQYF.

The chain links TRBV2 to TRBJ2-6; no clear D. Germline assignment: CDR1 SNHLY and CDR2 FYNNEI. Trimming took off 6 bases at V and 1 base at J, with 13 bases between the two ends. The length of the CDR3 is 16 residues. CDR3 in amino acids: CASSESELSGANVLTF. CDR3 in DNA: TGTGCCAGCAGCGAGTCTGAGCTTTCTGGGGCCAACGTCCTGACTTTC.

Only one count was recorded for this clone. This chain connects TRBV5-1 to TRBJ1-2, with 8 bases identical to TRBD1. Per germline, CDR1 SGHRS and CDR2 YFSETQ. The V gene end was trimmed by 4 bases and the J gene end by 2 bases; junction bases not matched to a gene: 4. CDR3 length equals 14 residues. CDR3 nucleotides: TGCGCCAGCAGCGGGGGGACAGGAAACTATGGCTACACCTTC. It is translated as CASSGGTGNYGYTF. Full variable domain (missing parts from reference TRBV5-1 and TRBJ1-2): KAGVTQTPRYLIKTRGQQVTLSCSPISGHRSVSWYQQTPGQGLQFLFEYFSETQRNKGNFPGRFSGRQFSNSRSEMNVSTLELGDSALYLCASSGGTGNYGYTFGSGTRLTVV.

Concerning this clone itself: The junction and the germline gene differ at one end; a read error may be behind it. The V call is TRBV7-7, the J call TRBJ2-1; 10 bases map to TRBD2. CDR1 and CDR2 (germline): SSHAT, FNYEAQ (reference sequence). There are 15 residues in the CDR3. The CDR3 protein is CASSSGTSAFNEQFF. Written as DNA, the CDR3 is TGTGCTAGCAGCTCCGGGACTAGCGCTTTCAATGAGCAGTTCTTC.

This chain connects TRBV5-5 to TRBJ1-2; possible D gene TRBD1, 6 bases. The CDR3 covers 13 residues. Trimming removed 4 bases from V and 1 base from J, with 8 bases in between. The germline gives CDR1 SGHKS, CDR2 YYEKEE (reference sequence). The CDR3 DNA sequence: TGTGCCAGCAGCCGCAGGGGTAACTATGGCTACACCTTC. It specifies CASSRRGNYGYTF.

The chain uses TRBV7-2 and TRBJ2-3; possible D gene TRBD2, 6 bases. This CDR3 comprises 18 residues. Deletions cut 1 base from V and 2 bases from J, with 19 bases between. Looked up from germline, CDR1 is SGHTA and CDR2 is FQGNSA. DNA of the CDR3: TGTGCCAGCAGCTTAGATTTGGTTGGCGGGGCAACCACAGATACGCAGTATTTT. This encodes CASSLDLVGGATTDTQYF.

V usage is TRBV7-2 and J usage is TRBJ2-7; D possibly uses TRBD1 or TRBD2 (5 bases each). Per germline, CDR1 SGHTA and CDR2 FQGNSA. V lost 1 base and J 4 bases, leaving 17 bases between the germline ends. The CDR3 has 16 residues. Written as DNA, the CDR3 is TGTGCCAGCAGCTTAGATCCAGGGAGTATCGGGTACGAGCAGTACTTC. It yields the protein CASSLDPGSIGYEQYF.

Only one count was recorded for this clone. This chain joins TRBV11-2 and TRBJ2-1, with D unresolved. Per germline, CDR1 SGHAT and CDR2 FQNNGV. V gave up 0 bases and J gave up 4 bases, with 10 bases separating them. The CDR3 covers 15 residues. The CDR3 here is CASSLDLADYNEQFF. The CDR3 bases are TGTGCCAGCAGCTTAGATTTGGCCGATTACAATGAGCAGTTCTTC.

J is TRBJ2-7 and V is TRBV28; 8 bases are shared with TRBD1. With V trimmed by 2 bases and J by 6 bases, 6 bases remained unmatched. The CDR3 has 14 amino acids. The germline V gene encodes CDR1 MDHEN and CDR2 SYDVKM. The CDR3 protein is CASSLTGTGAEQYF. The CDR3 nucleotides are TGTGCCAGCAGTTTAACTGGGACAGGTGCCGAGCAGTACTTC.

J is TRBJ1-4 and V is TRBV10-3; a weak D match, TRBD1 (6 bases). The CDR3 runs 13 residues. CDR1 is ENHRY and CDR2 is SYGVKD in the germline V gene. V lost 11 bases and J 5 bases, leaving 15 bases between the germline ends. DNA for the CDR3: TGTGCCGCCAGGGGTTCGGGGAATGAAAAACTGTTTTTT. Protein sequence: CAARGSGNEKLFF.

The chain carries TRBV14 and TRBJ2-3; D call uncertain. The CDR3 is made up of 13 amino acids. The V gene's germline CDR1 is SGHDN and CDR2 FVKESK. Trimming took off 1 base at V and 7 bases at J, with 9 bases between the two ends. The CDR3 nucleotides are TGTGCCAGCAGCCAAGCCCCGGGTAATACGCAGTATTTT. This encodes CASSQAPGNTQYF. Using reference TRBV14 and TRBJ2-3 for the parts outside the CDR3, the full variable domain is EAGVTQFPSHSVIEKGQTVTLRCDPISGHDNLYWYRRVMGKEIKFLLHFVKESKQDESGMPNNRFLAERTGGTYSTLKVQPAELEDSGVYFCASSQAPGNTQYFGPGTRLTVL.

V gene TRBV7-2 combines with J gene TRBJ2-1, with a tentative D call TRBD1 (5 bases). Trimming stripped 5 bases from V and 8 bases from J, with 10 bases between. CDR1 and CDR2 (germline): SGHTA, FQGNSA. This CDR3 comprises 12 residues. The CDR3 region has the DNA TGTGCCAGCAGCCTAGGGGTCTATGAGCAGTTCTTC. Translating it yields CASSLGVYEQFF.

Remarks on this clone: Mismatch with germline at one junction end may stem from a read error. The rearrangement links TRBV7-7 to TRBJ2-1; 8 nucleotides agree with TRBD2. Germline V gene sequence: CDR1 SSHAT, CDR2 FNYEAQ (reference sequence). The CDR3 runs 16 residues. The CDR3 is CASSPWEERESNEQFF. CDR3 in DNA: TGTGCTAGCAGCCCTTGGGAGGAGCGGGAGTCAAATGAGCAGTTCTTC.

The genes are TRBV29-1 and TRBJ2-2; D possibly corresponds to TRBD1 (5 bases). CDR1 SQVTM and CDR2 ANQGSEA come from the germline V gene. V lost 6 bases to trimming and J lost 0 bases, with 11 bases between them. The CDR3 loop spans 14 amino acids. CDR3 sequence (DNA): TGCAGCGTCCGTCGACAGACGAACACCGGGGAGCTGTTTTTT. Amino acid sequence: CSVRRQTNTGELFF.

This sequence joins TRBV6-6 and TRBJ2-1; D unclear. Germline CDR1 MNHNY, CDR2 SVGAGI (reference sequence). With 3 bases removed from V and 3 bases from J, the gap between germline ends came to 6 bases. CDR3 length: 13 residues. Here the CDR3 DNA reads TGTGCCAGCAGTTATGGGAACTACAATGAGCAGTTCTTC. Protein: CASSYGNYNEQFF.

V is TRBV10-1 and J is TRBJ2-5; D uncertain. The germline CDR1 and CDR2 sequences are WNHNN and SYGVQD (reference sequence). This CDR3 has 12 residues. V gave up 5 bases and J gave up 5 bases, with 9 bases separating them. CDR3 region: CASSPSFETQYF. The CDR3 DNA follows: TGCGCCAGCAGTCCGTCATTTGAGACCCAGTACTTC.

The chain's CDR3 is CASSTTSSNEQFF. DNA for the CDR3: TGTGCCAGCAGCACAACTAGCTCCAATGAGCAGTTCTTC. The chain joins TRBV7-9 to TRBJ2-1; tentatively, D is TRBD2 (6 bases). Germline-derived CDR1 and CDR2 are SEHNR and FQNEAQ (reference sequence). This CDR3 comprises 13 residues. V lost 5 bases to trimming and J lost 6 bases, with 11 bases between them. Together with reference TRBV7-9 and TRBJ2-1, the CDR3 gives the full variable domain: DTGVSQNPRHKITKRGQNVTFRCDPISEHNRLYWYRQTLGQGPEFLTYFQNEAQLEKSRLLSDRFSAERPKGSFSTLEIQRTEQGDSAMYLCASSTTSSNEQFFGPGTRLTVL.

CDR3 nucleotide sequence: TGTGCCAGCAGCGGGGGACAGTATCCTAACTATGGCTACACCTTC. Amino acid sequence: CASSGGQYPNYGYTF. The rearrangement links TRBV2 to TRBJ1-2; 7 nucleotides match TRBD1. This CDR3 has 15 amino acids. CDR1 SNHLY and CDR2 FYNNEI come from the germline V gene. V gave up 6 bases and J gave up 0 bases; unmatched junction bases: 7.

The rearrangement links TRBV7-9 to TRBJ2-7, with TRBD2 matching over 11 bases. There are 16 residues in the CDR3. V lost 0 bases to trimming and J lost 1 base; unmatched junction nucleotides: 2. In germline, CDR1 is SEHNR, CDR2 FQNEAQ (reference sequence). For the CDR3, the DNA is TGTGCCAGCAGCTTAGCGGCTAGCGGGAGGTCCTACGAGCAGTACTTC. Translated, it gives CASSLAASGRSYEQYF.

This clone was counted once. CDR3 residues: CASSMGDSYEQYF. CDR3 nucleotide sequence: TGCGCCAGCAGTATGGGAGACTCCTACGAGCAGTACTTC. J is TRBJ2-7 and V is TRBV5-1; tentatively, D is TRBD2 (5 bases). The V end lost 5 bases, the J end lost 0 bases, and 9 bases lay between the germline ends. Germline V gives CDR1 SGHRS, CDR2 YFSETQ. This CDR3 has 13 amino acids.

The CDR3 is CASSEGKGTEAFF. CDR3 DNA: TGTGCCAGCAGTGAAGGGAAAGGAACTGAAGCTTTCTTT. J is TRBJ1-1 and V is TRBV6-4; the D is unclear. Germline V gives CDR1 MRHNA, CDR2 SNTAGT. CDR3 length: 13 amino acids. Trimming removed 3 bases at V and 5 bases at J, with 10 bases between.